A single sample is the source of the 26 T cell receptor beta chains below, sequenced in a study of blood T cell repertoires in COVID-19. TCRdb keeps only in-frame clones here, not all; method: immunoSEQ multiplex PCR. The profile shows tens of thousands of clones, about three quarters of them singletons. Input material: peripheral blood. These TCRs come from an elderly woman with acute or convalescent COVID-19.

Concerning this clone: Other nucleotide sequences in the sample specify the same CDR3. The V and J genes are TRBV6-5 and TRBJ1-2; 9 positions match TRBD1. The junction had 6 bases not matched to a gene; V was cut back by 5 bases and J by 11 bases. The CDR3 has 12 amino acids. Germline V CDR1 and CDR2: MNHEY, SVGAGI. CDR3 sequence: CASSPGQGRYTF. The CDR3 DNA is TGTGCCAGCAGTCCCGGACAGGGGAGATACACCTTC.

This clone was found a few times. V and J are TRBV5-6 and TRBJ2-1, with D possibly being TRBD1 (5 bases). Trimming cost V 3 bases and J 8 bases, with 6 bases left between them. CDR3 size: 11 residues. Germline loops: CDR1 SGHDT, CDR2 YYEEEE. The chain's CDR3 is CASSWGDEQFF. CDR3 sequence (DNA): TGTGCCAGCAGCTGGGGCGATGAGCAGTTCTTC.

This clone was observed a few times. V usage is TRBV11-1 and J usage is TRBJ2-6; D possibly corresponds to TRBD1 (5 bases). V was clipped by 4 bases and J by 4 bases, with 11 bases between them. The germline CDR1 and CDR2 sequences are SGHAT and FQDESV (reference sequence). There are 15 residues in the CDR3. CDR3 DNA sequence: TGTGCCAGCAGCTCTCAGGGCTACGGGGCCAACGTCCTGACTTTC. Translated: CASSSQGYGANVLTF.

This clone is a singleton in its sample. The V call is TRBV5-1, the J call TRBJ1-2, with TRBD1 matching over 8 bases. V shed 4 bases, J shed 2 bases, and the junction held 10 bases outside the gene matches. Germline V gives CDR1 SGHRS, CDR2 YFSETQ. CDR3 length: 16 residues. For the CDR3, the DNA is TGCGCCAGCAGCCCTCAAACAGGGGGGATCAACTATGGCTACACCTTC. It specifies CASSPQTGGINYGYTF.

J is TRBJ2-1 and V is TRBV29-1, with 8 bases lining up with TRBD2. There are 11 residues in the CDR3. The trim removed 7 bases at V and 8 bases at J, leaving 4 bases unmatched. CDR1 is SQVTM, CDR2 ANQGSEA, per germline. The CDR3 loop is CSGTSSDEQFF. The CDR3 nucleotides are TGCAGCGGGACTAGCAGCGATGAGCAGTTCTTC.

In its sample, this clone was seen a few times. V and J are TRBV9 and TRBJ2-1; maybe TRBD1 (5 bases). CDR3 length equals 13 residues. V was clipped by 4 bases and J by 4 bases, with 9 bases between them. Germline CDR1 and CDR2: SGDLS and YYNGEE. The CDR3 protein is CASSPRQYNEQFF. CDR3 bases: TGTGCCAGCAGCCCAAGACAGTACAATGAGCAGTTCTTC.

This chain uses TRBV27 with TRBJ1-6, with TRBD1 identical over 8 bases. Trimming took 2 bases from V and 5 from J; bases not matched to a gene: 5. The CDR3 spans 16 residues. Germline CDR1 is MNHEY and CDR2 is SMNVEV (reference sequence). The CDR3: CASSLIGTGHNSPLHF. CDR3 DNA sequence: TGTGCCAGCAGTTTAATAGGGACAGGACATAATTCACCCCTCCACTTT.

The chain recombines TRBV29-1 with TRBJ2-1; possibly TRBD2 for D (6 bases). V lost 4 bases to trimming and J lost 7 bases, with 20 bases between them. The CDR3 loop spans 15 amino acids. In germline, CDR1 is SQVTM, CDR2 ANQGSEA. The DNA for the CDR3 is TGCAGCGTTGGCCCCCCCCCACGACGGGGGAATGAGCAGTTCTTC. This encodes CSVGPPPRRGNEQFF.

CDR3 bases: TGTGCCTGGAGTACTAGCGGGAGTCGAGCAGATACGCAGTATTTT. Translation: CAWSTSGSRADTQYF. This rearrangement joins TRBV30 to TRBJ2-3; 11 bases map to TRBD2. Germline V CDR1 and CDR2: GTSNPN, SVGIG (reference sequence). CDR3 length: 15 residues. With V trimmed by 2 bases and J by 4 bases, 5 bases remained unmatched.

The CDR3 here is CASSFATGNQPQHF. The CDR3, as DNA: TGTGCCAGCAGCTTTGCGACAGGTAATCAGCCCCAGCATTTT. The chain has TRBV7-2 and TRBJ1-5; D is possibly TRBD1 (6 bases). Trimming removed 3 bases at V and 4 bases at J, with 10 bases between. The CDR3 sequence is 14 residues long. Germline CDR1 reads SGHTA; CDR2 reads FQGNSA.

This clone was detected once. This chain connects TRBV6-2 or TRBV6-3 to TRBJ2-7; 7 bases fit TRBD2. Germline V gene sequence: CDR1 MNHEY, CDR2 SVGEGT. The CDR3 totals 15 residues. V lost 2 bases to trimming and J lost 7 bases; unmatched junction nucleotides: 11. CDR3: CASSYAGEGVGEQYF. Written as DNA, the CDR3 is TGTGCCAGCAGTTACGCCGGGGAGGGAGTAGGAGAGCAGTACTTC.

This clone has a handful of counts. V and J are TRBV19 and TRBJ1-6; D is uncertain. The CDR3 length is 13 residues. Germline-derived CDR1 and CDR2 are LNHDA and SQIVND (reference sequence). V shed 3 bases and J shed 5 bases, with 5 bases lying between them. The CDR3 bases are TGTGCCAGTAGTATCCGAGATAATTCACCCCTCCACTTT. Protein: CASSIRDNSPLHF. The full variable domain, completed using reference TRBV19 and TRBJ1-6, is DGGITQSPKYLFRKEGQNVTLSCEQNLNHDAMYWYRQDPGQGLRLIYYSQIVNDFQKGDIAEGYSVSREKKESFPLTVTSAQKNPTAFYLCASSIRDNSPLHFGNGTRLTVT.

J is TRBJ1-5 and V is TRBV28; 9 bases agree with TRBD1. The CDR3 sequence is 14 residues long. The V and J ends lost 4 bases and 6 bases, in that order; junction bases with no gene match: 4. CDR1 is MDHEN, CDR2 SYDVKM, per germline. The CDR3 spells CASSSQGARQPQHF. The CDR3 DNA reads as TGTGCCAGCAGTTCACAGGGGGCACGTCAGCCCCAGCATTTT.

This clone was picked up a small number of times. The chain combines TRBV6-5 with TRBJ1-1; D perhaps matches TRBD1 (5 bases). CDR1 is MNHEY and CDR2 is SVGAGI in the germline V gene. Trimming took off 2 bases at V and 4 bases at J, with 11 bases between the two ends. The CDR3 has 14 residues. Written as DNA, the CDR3 is TGTGCCAGCAGTTACAAAGGGGCAGCCACTGAAGCTTTCTTT. This sequence encodes CASSYKGAATEAFF.

The chain couples TRBV4-3 to TRBJ2-5; 7 nucleotides line up with TRBD1. The CDR3 totals 15 residues. V lost 0 bases to trimming and J lost 5 bases; unmatched junction nucleotides: 6. Germline values: CDR1 LGHNA, CDR2 YSLEER. CDR3 nucleotide sequence: TGCGCCAGCAGCCAAGAGGGACAGCCGCACGAGACCCAGTACTTC. As protein: CASSQEGQPHETQYF.

V and J are TRBV15 and TRBJ2-1; D may be TRBD2 (6 bases). The CDR3 runs to 15 residues. V dropped 2 bases and J dropped 5 bases, with 13 bases sitting between them. Germline CDR1 is LNHNV and CDR2 is YYDKDF (reference sequence). In nucleotides, the CDR3 is TGTGCCACCAGCAGACTGCCCCGGGGGAACAATGAGCAGTTCTTC. Translating gives CATSRLPRGNNEQFF.

This chain connects TRBV5-1 to TRBJ2-5, with TRBD1 matching 8 bases. V gave up 6 bases and J gave up 5 bases; unmatched junction bases: 6. The CDR3 totals 13 residues. The V gene's germline CDR1 is SGHRS and CDR2 YFSETQ. CDR3 bases: TGCGCCAGCACCCCAGGGGGCGGGGAGACCCAGTACTTC. Protein sequence: CASTPGGGETQYF.

V and J are TRBV5-4 and TRBJ1-1; D is uncertain. CDR3 size: 11 residues. Germline V CDR1 and CDR2: SGHNT, YYREEE (reference sequence). With 10 bases removed from V and 4 bases from J, the gap between germline ends came to 11 bases. In DNA form, the CDR3 reads TGTGCCGTTAAGCCAAGCACTGAAGCTTTCTTT. This translates into CAVKPSTEAFF. Full variable domain (remainder filled in from reference TRBV5-4 and TRBJ1-1): ETGVTQSPTHLIKTRGQQVTLRCSSQSGHNTVSWYQQALGQGPQFIFQYYREEENGRGNFPPRFSGLQFPNYSSELNVNALELDDSALYLCAVKPSTEAFFGQGTRLTVV.

This sequence joins TRBV6-2 or TRBV6-3 and TRBJ2-7; 11 bases match TRBD2. The CDR3 spans 15 residues. The J segment lost 3 bases and the V segment lost 6 bases, leaving 7 bases of the junction unmatched. Germline CDR1 is MNHEY and CDR2 is SVGEGT. CDR3 nucleotide sequence: TGTGCCAGCAGCGTACATGGGACTAGCGGCTACGAGCAGTACTTC. Translating it yields CASSVHGTSGYEQYF.

The V call is TRBV15, the J call TRBJ2-1; the match to TRBD2 covers 8 bases. This CDR3 comprises 17 residues. Germline V gene sequence: CDR1 LNHNV, CDR2 YYDKDF (reference sequence). After removal of 5 bases from V and 2 bases from J, the junction contained 11 bases not matched to a gene. Written as DNA, the CDR3 is TGTGCCACCAGCGGAGGATCACTAGCGGTCGCCTACAATGAGCAGTTCTTC. Translated, it gives CATSGGSLAVAYNEQFF.

On this clone itself: Since a much larger clone is just one base distant, this may be a read error. CDR3 DNA: TGTGCCAGCAGCCCCGGACAGGGCTATGGCTACACCTTC. Translated, it gives CASSPGQGYGYTF. The chain is built from TRBV11-2 and TRBJ1-2, with TRBD1 identical over 8 bases. This CDR3 spans 13 amino acids. The germline V gene has CDR1 SGHAT and CDR2 FQNNGV. The V and J ends lost 5 bases and 4 bases, in that order; junction bases with no gene match: 3.

The gene calls are TRBV29-1 and TRBJ1-2, with TRBD1 identical over 8 bases. In germline, CDR1 is SQVTM, CDR2 ANQGSEA. Trimming took 0 bases from V and 8 from J; bases not matched to a gene: 8. CDR3 length: 14 residues. CDR3 bases: TGCAGCGTTGAAGATGGGCAGGGGGCGAACGGCTACACCTTC. Protein: CSVEDGQGANGYTF.

The chain employs TRBV29-1 and TRBJ2-2, with D tentatively TRBD2 (5 bases). The CDR3 covers 14 residues. Germline values: CDR1 SQVTM, CDR2 ANQGSEA. The ends were cut back, 7 bases at V and 7 bases at J, with 19 bases in the middle. This CDR3 is CSATRGSDIGELFF. Here the CDR3 DNA reads TGCAGCGCCACGAGAGGGTCAGATATCGGGGAGCTGTTTTTT.

The chain is built from TRBV5-1 and TRBJ2-1; maybe TRBD2 (5 bases). The germline V and J ends were trimmed by 4 bases and 5 bases, with 13 bases remaining between them. The CDR3 length is 14 residues. The germline CDR1 and CDR2 sequences are SGHRS and YFSETQ. The CDR3: CASSLGEIHNEQFF. As DNA, the CDR3 is TGCGCCAGCAGCCTGGGAGAGATTCACAATGAGCAGTTCTTC.

V usage is TRBV27 and J usage is TRBJ2-7, with D unclear. The CDR3 length is 13 residues. The V end lost 6 bases, the J end lost 2 bases, and 11 bases lay between the germline ends. Germline V lookup: CDR1 MNHEY, CDR2 SMNVEV (reference sequence). This chain's CDR3 is CASSLGLAYEQYF. The CDR3 DNA reads as TGTGCCAGCAGCCTTGGTCTAGCCTACGAGCAGTACTTC.

This clone occurred a few times. The rearrangement joins TRBV7-2 to TRBJ2-1; TRBD2 matches 8 bases. The CDR3 runs to 14 residues. Germline lookup yields CDR1 SGHTA and CDR2 FQGNSA. V shed 1 base, J shed 10 bases, and the junction held 6 bases outside the gene matches. The CDR3 reads CASSLVAGGREQFF. The CDR3 DNA is TGTGCCAGCAGCTTAGTGGCGGGAGGCCGGGAGCAGTTCTTC.